The 4 T cell receptor beta chains below come from one sample, sequenced in a study of regulatory and conventional T cells in RAG deficiency. Genomic DNA came from blood conventional CD4+ T cells gated CD25-low CD127-high. The assay was immunoSEQ multiplex PCR, and TCRdb's table has in-frame clones only and misses some. The table lists about 46,000 clones, about 87% of them singletons, with roughly 0.5% in the top ten. This same sample was also part of a study on regulatory T cells. This second study says: The primer mix had 52 TRBV and 13 TRBJ primers.

Sequenced sample: CD4+ effector T cells sorted from blood. These TCRs come from a human donor in good health.

The genes are TRBV6-6 and TRBJ2-7; TRBD1 matches 10 bases. CDR1 and CDR2 (germline): MNHNY, SVGAGI (reference sequence). The junction had 7 bases not matched to a gene; V was cut back by 4 bases and J by 4 bases. This CDR3 has 15 residues. The chain's CDR3 is CASSSTRTGGYEQYF. CDR3 nucleotide sequence: TGTGCCAGCAGTTCGACCAGGACAGGGGGTTACGAGCAGTACTTC.

The J gene is TRBJ1-5, the V gene TRBV7-6; D is uncertain. The germline V gene has CDR1 SGHVS and CDR2 FNYEAQ. Trimming pared 0 bases from V and 5 bases from J, leaving 5 bases between. The CDR3 length is 13 residues. The CDR3 region is CASSLATDQPQHF. CDR3 DNA sequence: TGTGCCAGCAGCTTAGCAACGGATCAGCCCCAGCATTTT.

The chain is built from TRBV30 and TRBJ2-7; D might be TRBD1 (6 bases). Germline V gene sequence: CDR1 GTSNPN, CDR2 SVGIG (reference sequence). The CDR3 extends over 15 amino acids. Trimming pared 3 bases from V and 3 bases from J, leaving 18 bases between. The CDR3 reads CAWSQRLQGLYEQYF. CDR3 DNA: TGTGCCTGGAGCCAACGCCTTCAGGGGCTCTACGAGCAGTACTTC.

The rearrangement joins TRBV7-3 to TRBJ2-3; 12 bases fit TRBD1. Germline trimming cut 5 bases from V and 4 bases from J; bases unmatched to any gene: 13. From germline, CDR1 is SGHTA and CDR2 FQGTGA. The CDR3 extends over 18 amino acids. CDR3 coding DNA: TGTGCCAGCAGCCTACAACCTCGGGACAGGGGGCCCCCAGATACGCAGTATTTT. Its translation: CASSLQPRDRGPPDTQYF.